This passage covers 30 T cell receptor beta chains from one sample sequenced in a study of cytomegalovirus exposure and HLA in healthy donors. Use of 60 Vbeta and 13 Jbeta primers characterized the PCR. Measured with immunoSEQ multiplex PCR; TCRdb has only the in-frame clones, and not every one. This sample has 150,000 to 200,000 clones, with more than 70% found just once. Specimen: PBMCs. These receptors were taken from a boy aged 10-17 years in good health and CMV-seronegative.

The rearrangement uses TRBV4-3 and TRBJ1-2, with 7 bases fitting TRBD1. V lost 4 bases to trimming and J lost 2 bases; unmatched junction nucleotides: 4. The CDR3 runs 14 residues. Germline V gene data show CDR1 as LGHNA and CDR2 as YSLEER. The CDR3 sequence: CASSRTTGNYGYTF. The CDR3 nucleotides are TGCGCCAGCAGCCGGACGACAGGGAACTATGGCTACACCTTC.

The rearrangement joins TRBV7-2 to TRBJ2-7; unclear D gene. There are 12 residues in the CDR3. CDR1 and CDR2 (germline): SGHTA, FQGNSA. Trimming stripped 2 bases from V and 6 bases from J, with 8 bases between. CDR3 DNA: TGTGCCAGCAGCTTATCCCCGCGCGAGCAGTACTTC. It is translated as CASSLSPREQYF.

The rearrangement uses TRBV7-9 and TRBJ1-1; D gene unclear. V lost 8 bases to trimming and J lost 1 base, with 11 bases between them. The CDR3 length is 13 residues. CDR1 is SEHNR, CDR2 FQNEAQ, per germline (reference sequence). In nucleotides, the CDR3 is TGTGCCAGCTTGGCTCCAGGGAACACTGAAGCTTTCTTT. Residues: CASLAPGNTEAFF.

J is TRBJ2-2 and V is TRBV9; D remains ambiguous. Deletions cut 3 bases from V and 2 bases from J, with 8 bases between. The CDR3 totals 14 residues. Germline CDR1 reads SGDLS; CDR2 reads YYNGEE. The CDR3, as DNA: TGTGCCAGCAGCGCGGGTCTTAACACCGGGGAGCTGTTTTTT. Protein: CASSAGLNTGELFF.

V usage is TRBV23-1 and J usage is TRBJ2-5, with 9 positions matching TRBD1. TRBV23-1 is an ORF for which the function is uncertain. This CDR3 spans 16 amino acids. V shed 2 bases, J shed 4 bases, and the junction held 8 bases outside the gene matches. The CDR3 here is CASSQGGQGRGETQYF. In DNA, the CDR3 is TGCGCCAGCAGTCAAGGAGGACAGGGGCGGGGAGAGACCCAGTACTTC.

The chain joins TRBV4-1 to TRBJ1-1, with D possibly TRBD1 on 5 matching bases. The CDR3 length is 12 residues. The germline gives CDR1 MGHRA, CDR2 YSYEKL. The V and J ends lost 4 bases and 8 bases respectively, with 11 bases between them. This chain's CDR3 is CASSLRDSEAFF. CDR3 bases: TGCGCCAGCAGCCTTAGGGACTCCGAAGCTTTCTTT.

V gene TRBV11-2 combines with J gene TRBJ2-2, with 9 bases identical to TRBD2. V dropped 1 base and J dropped 1; count of bases not matched to a gene: 4. Germline V gene sequence: CDR1 SGHAT, CDR2 FQNNGV. The CDR3 loop spans 17 amino acids. The chain's CDR3 is CASSLVAAGGNTGELFF. In DNA, the CDR3 is TGTGCCAGCAGCTTAGTCGCAGCGGGGGGGAACACCGGGGAGCTGTTTTTT.

This rearrangement joins TRBV6-1 to TRBJ2-7; possibly TRBD1 for D (5 bases). The V and J ends lost 5 bases and 1 base respectively, with 9 bases between them. The CDR3 is 13 amino acids. Germline CDR1 and CDR2: MNHNS and SASEGT. CDR3 sequence: CASSSGWSYEQYF. CDR3 nucleotide sequence: TGTGCCAGCAGTTCAGGGTGGTCCTACGAGCAGTACTTC.

The chain employs TRBV28 and TRBJ2-2, with TRBD2 matching over 8 bases. Germline CDR1 is MDHEN and CDR2 is SYDVKM. V lost 5 bases and J lost 5; bases outside the gene matches: 10. CDR3 length equals 16 residues. CDR3 loop: CASSRSGSTPTGELFF. In nucleotides, the CDR3 is TGTGCCAGCAGTCGAAGCGGGAGTACTCCGACCGGGGAGCTGTTTTTT.

V is TRBV2 and J is TRBJ1-2; maybe TRBD1 (6 bases). CDR1 and CDR2 from the germline V gene are SNHLY and FYNNEI. CDR3 size: 15 residues. The ends were cut back, 2 bases at V and 5 bases at J, with 15 bases in the middle. The CDR3 DNA follows: TGTGCCAGCAGTGAATACCCCCTTACAGGGTATGGCTACACCTTC. It is translated as CASSEYPLTGYGYTF.

The chain uses TRBV9 and TRBJ2-7; a weak D match, TRBD2 (6 bases). Between the trimmed V and J ends, which lost 0 bases and 2 bases, there was a span of 9 bases. This CDR3 has 14 residues. Germline values: CDR1 SGDLS, CDR2 YYNGEE. CDR3 in amino acids: CASSVGGNPYEQYF. For the CDR3, the DNA is TGTGCCAGCAGCGTAGGCGGGAACCCCTACGAGCAGTACTTC.

Note on this clone: Other DNA sequences in the sample encode the same CDR3. The genes are TRBV29-1 and TRBJ2-5; D is perhaps TRBD1 (6 bases). The J call may be in error: the DNA end matches TRBJ2-7 better. CDR3 length: 12 amino acids. Germline loops: CDR1 SQVTM, CDR2 ANQGSEA. CDR3 bases: TGCAGCGTCGCTGCAGGGGCCTACGAGCAGTACTTC. This gives the protein CSVAAGAYEQYF.

The chain combines TRBV28 with TRBJ2-4; TRBD1 aligns across 11 bases. V lost 3 bases, J lost 3 bases, and 13 bases stayed unmatched. Germline assignment: CDR1 MDHEN and CDR2 SYDVKM. The CDR3 length is 19 residues. CDR3 sequence reads: CASSFTPGQGDSFKNIQYF. CDR3 sequence (DNA): TGTGCCAGCAGTTTTACCCCGGGACAGGGGGATTCGTTCAAAAACATTCAGTACTTC.

The V and J genes are TRBV14 and TRBJ1-5, with 7 bases aligning to TRBD1. The CDR3 has 17 amino acids. CDR1 is SGHDN and CDR2 is FVKESK in the germline V gene. Losses at the gene ends were 1 base for V and 1 base for J; bases not matched to a gene: 7. The CDR3 loop reads CASSQVDRAKSNQPQHF. DNA of the CDR3: TGTGCCAGCAGCCAAGTCGACAGGGCTAAGAGCAATCAGCCCCAGCATTTT.

Details on this clone: Its ends do not fully match the called genes, so a read error is possible. The chain recombines TRBV7-9 with TRBJ1-2, with D perhaps TRBD1 (5 bases). Germline V gene sequence: CDR1 SEHNR, CDR2 FQNEAQ (reference sequence). The CDR3 is 12 amino acids. Here the CDR3 reads CSSSLGGNGYTF. DNA for the CDR3: TGTTCCAGCAGCTTGGGGGGAAATGGCTACACCTTC.

This clone was seen a few times. V usage is TRBV25-1 and J usage is TRBJ1-1, with TRBD1 matching over 8 bases. Germline V lookup: CDR1 MGHDK, CDR2 SYGVNS. The CDR3 is 14 amino acids. After removal of 4 bases from V and 3 bases from J, the junction contained 4 bases not matched to a gene. DNA of the CDR3: TGTGCCAGCAGTGCGGACAGGGATTACACTGAAGCTTTCTTT. This translates into CASSADRDYTEAFF.

This clone was seen a single time. The chain employs TRBV10-3 and TRBJ2-1; 9 positions match TRBD2. Germline lookup yields CDR1 ENHRY and CDR2 SYGVKD. The CDR3 sequence is 18 residues long. Trimming at V came to 3 bases and at J to 0 bases, leaving 9 bases not matched to a gene. The CDR3 is CAISDGSGSQISYNEQFF. As DNA, the CDR3 is TGTGCCATCAGTGACGGTAGCGGGAGCCAAATCTCCTACAATGAGCAGTTCTTC.

The genes are TRBV4-2 and TRBJ1-2, with D perhaps TRBD1 (6 bases). The CDR3 sequence is 14 residues long. CDR1 LGHNA and CDR2 YNFKEQ come from the germline V gene. The V and J ends lost 4 bases and 7 bases respectively, with 16 bases between them. The CDR3 here is CASSRWGEGGGYTF. The CDR3 DNA is TGTGCCAGCAGCCGTTGGGGAGAAGGGGGTGGCTACACCTTC.

The V gene is TRBV2, the J gene TRBJ2-1; no definite D call. Germline V gene lookup returns CDR1 SNHLY and CDR2 FYNNEI. The V gene lost 7 bases and the J gene lost 0 bases, with 16 bases spanning the gap. This CDR3 comprises 16 residues. CDR3 residues: CASTPLARSSYNEQFF. In DNA, the CDR3 is TGTGCCAGCACCCCCTTGGCGAGGAGCTCCTACAATGAGCAGTTCTTC.

This clone came up a few times. The chain uses TRBV2 and TRBJ2-7, with TRBD2 matching over 9 bases. Trimming removed 3 bases from V and 0 bases from J; junction bases left unmatched: 0. The CDR3 totals 14 residues. Germline CDR1 reads SNHLY; CDR2 reads FYNNEI. This chain's CDR3 is CASSDSGSSYEQYF. CDR3 nucleotides: TGTGCCAGCAGTGATAGCGGGAGCTCCTACGAGCAGTACTTC.

This rearrangement joins TRBV7-2 to TRBJ2-5; D call uncertain. The CDR3 consists of 16 residues. The germline CDR1 and CDR2 sequences are SGHTA and FQGNSA. V was pared by 1 base and J by 0 bases, with 12 bases between. The CDR3 loop is CASSLGWSAYQETQYF. CDR3 DNA sequence: TGTGCCAGCAGCTTAGGGTGGTCTGCGTACCAAGAGACCCAGTACTTC.

This clone was picked up a small number of times. The gene calls are TRBV27 and TRBJ2-7, with 8 bases fitting TRBD2. In germline, CDR1 is MNHEY, CDR2 SMNVEV (reference sequence). Germline trimming cut 3 bases from V and 4 bases from J; bases unmatched to any gene: 8. This CDR3 is 15 amino acids long. This CDR3 is CASSFPGRAWYEQYF. The CDR3 nucleotides read TGTGCCAGCAGTTTTCCCGGGAGGGCCTGGTACGAGCAGTACTTC.

The chain couples TRBV9 to TRBJ2-1; 9 bases line up with TRBD2. The CDR3 sequence is 14 residues long. V shed 3 bases and J 4 bases; nucleotides not matched to a gene: 2. Germline loops: CDR1 SGDLS, CDR2 YYNGEE. The CDR3 here is CASSASGGYNEQFF. CDR3 nucleotide sequence: TGTGCCAGCAGCGCAAGCGGGGGGTACAATGAGCAGTTCTTC.

The CDR3 sequence: CASSLGVGGYNEQFF. The CDR3 coding sequence is TGTGCCAGCAGCTTGGGTGTCGGAGGGTACAATGAGCAGTTCTTC. V and J are TRBV13 and TRBJ2-1, with D maybe TRBD2 (6 bases). CDR3 length: 15 residues. Germline V gene lookup returns CDR1 PRHDT and CDR2 FYEKMQ (reference sequence). V shed 3 bases and J shed 4 bases, with 13 bases lying between them.

This chain uses TRBV15 with TRBJ2-5; D possibly corresponds to TRBD1 (5 bases). The CDR3 has 15 residues. Trimming shortened V by 1 base and J by 2 bases, and 11 bases separated the two germline ends. Germline V lookup: CDR1 LNHNV, CDR2 YYDKDF (reference sequence). CDR3 coding DNA: TGTGCCACCAGCAGAGTTGCGACAGAACAAGAGACCCAGTACTTC. This sequence encodes CATSRVATEQETQYF.

The rearrangement uses TRBV2 and TRBJ1-5; D remains ambiguous. The V and J ends lost 6 bases and 5 bases respectively, with 11 bases between them. The CDR3 spans 13 residues. Germline-derived CDR1 and CDR2 are SNHLY and FYNNEI. The DNA for the CDR3 is TGTGCCAGCAGGAACGGGTCTTATCAGCCCCAGCATTTT. This translates into CASRNGSYQPQHF.

This clone was picked up one time. This chain joins TRBV6-5 and TRBJ1-1, with 8 bases lining up with TRBD1. Looked up from germline, CDR1 is MNHEY and CDR2 is SVGAGI. This CDR3 spans 15 amino acids. V was pared by 0 bases and J by 1 base, with 1 base of the junction left unmatched. CDR3 in DNA: TGTGCCAGCAGTTACTCCGACAGGGGGAACACTGAAGCTTTCTTT. This codes for CASSYSDRGNTEAFF.

The gene calls are TRBV11-2 and TRBJ2-1; TRBD1 might be the D (6 bases). CDR3 length: 15 residues. V lost 3 bases and J lost 0, with 9 bases in between. CDR1 is SGHAT, CDR2 FQNNGV, per germline. DNA of the CDR3: TGTGCCAGCAGCTTTAGGGGGAGCTCCTACAATGAGCAGTTCTTC. Protein product: CASSFRGSSYNEQFF.

The chain employs TRBV7-9 and TRBJ2-7, with 8 positions matching TRBD2. This CDR3 contains 13 residues. Per the germline V gene, CDR1 is SEHNR and CDR2 is FQNEAQ (reference sequence). The trim removed 5 bases at V and 3 bases at J, leaving 3 bases unmatched. The CDR3 protein is CASSPRGGYEQYF. DNA of the CDR3: TGTGCCAGCAGCCCCCGGGGGGGCTACGAGCAGTACTTC.

The chain links TRBV7-8 to TRBJ1-5; the match to TRBD1 covers 9 bases. CDR1 is SGHVS, CDR2 FQNEAQ, per germline. V dropped 2 bases and J dropped 6; count of bases not matched to a gene: 5. The CDR3 totals 15 residues. The CDR3 DNA sequence: TGTGCCAGCAGCTTAATTGGGACAGGGTTTCAGCCCCAGCATTTT. Translation gives CASSLIGTGFQPQHF.